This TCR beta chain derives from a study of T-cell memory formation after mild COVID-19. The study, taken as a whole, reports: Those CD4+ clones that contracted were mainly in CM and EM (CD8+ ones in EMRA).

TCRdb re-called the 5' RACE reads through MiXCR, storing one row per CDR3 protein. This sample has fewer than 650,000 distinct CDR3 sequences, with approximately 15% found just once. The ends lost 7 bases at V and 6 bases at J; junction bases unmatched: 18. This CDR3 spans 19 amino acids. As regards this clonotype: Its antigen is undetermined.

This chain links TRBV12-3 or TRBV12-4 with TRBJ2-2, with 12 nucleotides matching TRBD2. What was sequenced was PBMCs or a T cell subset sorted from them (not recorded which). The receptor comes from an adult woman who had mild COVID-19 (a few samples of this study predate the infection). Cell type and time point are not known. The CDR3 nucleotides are TGTGCCAGCAAAAGGAGACTCCTAGCGGGAGGGAGATCACCCGGGGAGCTGTTTTTT. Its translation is CASKRRLLAGGRSPGELFF.